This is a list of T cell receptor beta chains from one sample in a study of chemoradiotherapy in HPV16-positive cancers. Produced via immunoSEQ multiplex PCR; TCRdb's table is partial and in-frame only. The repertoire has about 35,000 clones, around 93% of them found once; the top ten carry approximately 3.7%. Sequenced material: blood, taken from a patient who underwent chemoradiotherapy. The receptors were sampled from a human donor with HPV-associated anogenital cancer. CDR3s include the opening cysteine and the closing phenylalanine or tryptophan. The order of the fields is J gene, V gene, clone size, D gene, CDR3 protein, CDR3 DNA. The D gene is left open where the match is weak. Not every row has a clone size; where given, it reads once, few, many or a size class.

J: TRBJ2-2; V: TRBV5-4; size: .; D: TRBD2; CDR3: CASSFREGLNTGELFF; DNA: TGTGCCAGCAGCTTCCGGGAGGGGTTGAACACCGGGGAGCTGTTTTTT
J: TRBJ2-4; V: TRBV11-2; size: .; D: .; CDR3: CASSVTSPRGTKNIQYF; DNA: TGTGCCAGCAGCGTAACCTCCCCCCGGGGGACCAAAAACATTCAGTACTTC
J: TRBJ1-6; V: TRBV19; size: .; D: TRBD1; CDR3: CASSILRTGGNSPLHF; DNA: TGTGCCAGTAGTATTCTCAGGACAGGGGGTAATTCACCCCTCCACTTT
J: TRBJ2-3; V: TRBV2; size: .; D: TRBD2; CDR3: CASSRSGGQDTQYF; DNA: TGTGCCAGCAGCCGATCGGGGGGGCAAGATACGCAGTATTTT
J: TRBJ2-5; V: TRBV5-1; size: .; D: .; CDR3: CASSLAVGGPETQYF; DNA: TGCGCCAGCAGCTTGGCGGTGGGGGGGCCCGAGACCCAGTACTTC
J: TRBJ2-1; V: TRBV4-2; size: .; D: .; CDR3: CASSQASPGSYNEQFF; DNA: TGTGCCAGCAGCCAAGCTTCACCCGGGTCGTACAATGAGCAGTTCTTC
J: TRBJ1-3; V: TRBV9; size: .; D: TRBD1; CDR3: CASSTWDRDNTGNTIYF; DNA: TGTGCCAGCAGCACATGGGACAGGGATAATACTGGAAACACCATATATTTT
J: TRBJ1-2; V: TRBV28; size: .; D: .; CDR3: CASSPPSRNYGYTF; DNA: TGTGCCAGCAGTCCCCCATCCCGTAACTATGGCTACACCTTC
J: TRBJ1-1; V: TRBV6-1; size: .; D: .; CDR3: CASNRGRGLNTEAFF; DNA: TGTGCCAGCAATCGAGGGCGCGGATTGAACACTGAAGCTTTCTTT
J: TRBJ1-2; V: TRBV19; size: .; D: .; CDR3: CATRPGVRGYGYTF; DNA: TGTGCCACTCGGCCGGGGGTTCGCGGCTATGGCTACACCTTC
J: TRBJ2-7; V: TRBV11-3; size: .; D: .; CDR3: CASSLDLTGRDEQYF; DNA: TGTGCCAGCAGCTTAGACCTGACAGGGAGGGACGAGCAGTACTTC
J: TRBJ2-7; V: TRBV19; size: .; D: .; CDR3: CASSIAPRLYEQYF; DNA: TGTGCCAGTAGTATAGCCCCTCGGCTCTACGAGCAGTACTTC
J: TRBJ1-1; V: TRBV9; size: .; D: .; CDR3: CASSPRALGDTEAFF; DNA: TGTGCCAGCAGCCCTCGGGCCTTAGGGGACACTGAAGCTTTCTTT
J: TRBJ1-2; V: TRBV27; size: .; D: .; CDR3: CASSLWGPGANYGYTF; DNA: TGTGCCAGCAGTTTATGGGGTCCAGGAGCTAACTATGGCTACACCTTC
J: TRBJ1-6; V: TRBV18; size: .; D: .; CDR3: CASSRDTDNSPLHF; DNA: TGTGCCAGCTCAAGAGACACGGATAATTCACCCCTCCACTTT
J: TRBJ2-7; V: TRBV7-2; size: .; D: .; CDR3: CASSLAEYYEQYF; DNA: TGTGCCAGCAGCTTAGCGGAATACTACGAGCAGTACTTC
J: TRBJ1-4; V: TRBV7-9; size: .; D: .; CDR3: CASSPSNPKLFF; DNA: TGTGCCAGCAGCCCTTCAAATCCTAAACTGTTTTTT
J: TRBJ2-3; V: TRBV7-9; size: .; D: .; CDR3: CASSPPRGRDADTQYF; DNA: TGTGCCAGCAGCCCCCCTAGGGGCAGGGATGCAGATACGCAGTATTTT
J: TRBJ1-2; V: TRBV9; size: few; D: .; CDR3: CASSVGSLKGGYTF; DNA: TGTGCCAGCAGCGTAGGTAGCCTCAAAGGAGGCTACACCTTC
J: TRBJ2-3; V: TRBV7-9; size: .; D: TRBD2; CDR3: CASSLVRTSGGADTQYF; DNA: TGTGCCAGCAGCTTAGTAAGGACTAGCGGGGGGGCAGATACGCAGTATTTT
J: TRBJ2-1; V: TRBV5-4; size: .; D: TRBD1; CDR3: CASSLVGTGGGDEQFF; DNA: TGTGCCAGCAGCTTGGTGGGGACAGGGGGTGGAGATGAGCAGTTCTTC
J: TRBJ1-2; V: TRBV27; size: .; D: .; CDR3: CASSSGNYYGYTF; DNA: TGTGCCAGCAGTTCGGGCAATTACTATGGCTACACCTTC
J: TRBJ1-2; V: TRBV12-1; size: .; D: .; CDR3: CASSRLDRGRYGYTF; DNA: TGTGCCAGCAGCCGGCTGGACAGGGGGAGATATGGCTACACCTTC
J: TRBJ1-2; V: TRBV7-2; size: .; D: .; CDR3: CASSPGPEYGYTF; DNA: TGTGCCAGCAGCCCGGGGCCCGAATATGGCTACACCTTC
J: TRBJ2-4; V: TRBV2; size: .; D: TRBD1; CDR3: CASSPGQGFIAKNIQYF; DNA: TGTGCCAGCAGTCCGGGACAGGGATTTATAGCCAAAAACATTCAGTACTTC
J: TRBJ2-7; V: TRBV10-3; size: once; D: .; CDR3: CAISSDYYEQYF; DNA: TGTGCCATCAGTTCTGACTACTACGAGCAGTACTTC
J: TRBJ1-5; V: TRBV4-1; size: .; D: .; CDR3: CASSQDESQPQHF; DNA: TGCGCCAGCAGCCAAGATGAATCGCAGCCCCAGCATTTT
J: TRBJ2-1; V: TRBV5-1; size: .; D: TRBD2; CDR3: CASSGVAGSNEQFF; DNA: TGCGCCAGCAGTGGGGTAGCGGGGTCGAATGAGCAGTTCTTC
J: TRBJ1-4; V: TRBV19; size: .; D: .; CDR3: CASSIRGLSIGEKLFF; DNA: TGTGCCAGTAGTATAAGGGGACTCTCGATCGGGGAAAAACTGTTTTTT